The 14 T cell receptor beta chains below come from one sample, sequenced in a study of post-analysis software for immune sequencing data. Broader study findings: TRBV5-6, TRBV5-1 and TRBV20-1 belonged to a set of a handful of TRBV segments that were more frequent in patients than controls.

For these TCRs, the target antigens are not known. Unique-molecular-identifier-tagged TCR beta cDNA libraries were used. TCRdb re-analysed the PCR reads in MiXCR, keeping a single row per CDR3 protein. This sample has approximately 360,000 distinct CDR3 sequences, with 30% to 45% found just once. The sample consisted of blood. The receptors come from a girl aged 5 to 17 with multiple sclerosis.

The chain joins TRBV20-1 to TRBJ2-7, with 12 bases that match TRBD2. The CDR3 length is 16 residues. Trimming removed 0 bases from V and 4 bases from J; junction bases left unmatched: 7. Germline lookup yields CDR1 DFQATT and CDR2 SNEGSKA (reference sequence). The CDR3 DNA reads as TGCAGTGCTAGAGAGAGGACTAGCGGGGACCCTTACGAGCAGTACTTC. Translated: CSARERTSGDPYEQYF.

The chain has TRBV7-8 and TRBJ1-1; D remains ambiguous. CDR3 length: 17 amino acids. The ends were cut back, 1 base at V and 0 bases at J, with 15 bases in the middle. The germline V gene has CDR1 SGHVS and CDR2 FQNEAQ. The CDR3 protein is CASSLERRGWMNTEAFF. As DNA, the CDR3 is TGTGCCAGCAGCTTAGAGCGTCGGGGTTGGATGAACACTGAAGCTTTCTTT. Together with reference TRBV7-8 and TRBJ1-1, the CDR3 gives the full variable domain: GAGVSQSPRYKVAKRGQDVALRCDPISGHVSLFWYQQALGQGPEFLTYFQNEAQLDKSGLPSDRFFAERPEGSVSTLKIQRTQQEDSAVYLCASSLERRGWMNTEAFFGQGTRLTVV.

In this sample, this clonotype turned up a few times. The chain uses TRBV2 and TRBJ2-4; TRBD2 is a possible D gene (5 bases). CDR1 is SNHLY, CDR2 FYNNEI, per germline. V was shortened by 7 bases and J by 8 bases, with 15 bases between the two germline ends. This CDR3 comprises 13 residues. As DNA, the CDR3 is TGTGCCAGCAACGAGGGCGGAGAATACATTCAGTACTTC. As protein: CASNEGGEYIQYF.

This clonotype was seen a few times. The CDR3 region is CASSWGGMNTEAFF. The CDR3 DNA sequence: TGTGCCAGCAGTTGGGGGGGCATGAACACTGAAGCTTTCTTT. The rearrangement joins TRBV27 to TRBJ1-1; perhaps TRBD1 as D (6 bases). There are 14 residues in the CDR3. CDR1 MNHEY and CDR2 SMNVEV come from the germline V gene (reference sequence). V dropped 4 bases and J dropped 0 bases, with 9 bases sitting between them.

This clonotype has a single count. J is TRBJ2-7 and V is TRBV13, with D uncertain. This CDR3 spans 15 amino acids. The V end lost 5 bases, the J end lost 3 bases, and 17 bases lay between the germline ends. Germline V lookup: CDR1 PRHDT, CDR2 FYEKMQ (reference sequence). Written as DNA, the CDR3 is TGTGCCAGCAGCCACGCCGCTCTAAGAGACTACGAGCAGTACTTC. Translating it yields CASSHAALRDYEQYF.

This clonotype occurred once. This chain connects TRBV7-6 to TRBJ2-5, with 11 bases aligning to TRBD2. CDR3 length: 17 amino acids. The V segment lost 8 bases and the J segment 2 bases; nucleotides outside the gene matches: 13. Per germline, CDR1 SGHVS and CDR2 FNYEAQ. The CDR3 spells CASGRSGGAGIQETQYF. In DNA, the CDR3 is TGTGCCAGCGGTCGTAGCGGGGGGGCCGGTATTCAAGAGACCCAGTACTTC.

This clonotype was counted many times. The rearrangement joins TRBV12-3 or TRBV12-4 to TRBJ2-6; no clear D. V lost 6 bases to trimming and J lost 1 base, with 4 bases between them. The CDR3 extends over 13 amino acids. CDR3 in amino acids: CASSQSGANVLTF. DNA of the CDR3: TGTGCCAGCAGCCAGTCTGGGGCCAACGTCCTGACTTTC.

V is TRBV18 and J is TRBJ2-1; D gene unclear. V gave up 5 bases and J gave up 0 bases, with 8 bases separating them. CDR1 is KGHSH and CDR2 is LQKENI in the germline V gene. The CDR3 has 14 residues. The CDR3 here is CASSTLSSYNEQFF. The CDR3 DNA reads as TGTGCCAGCTCAACCCTCAGCTCCTACAATGAGCAGTTCTTC.

The sample holds a few counts of this clonotype. This CDR3 is CASRESGGTEAFF. Here the CDR3 DNA reads TGCGCCAGCAGAGAATCGGGGGGCACTGAAGCTTTCTTT. This chain uses TRBV4-1 with TRBJ1-1; tentatively, D is TRBD1 (5 bases). The CDR3 spans 13 residues. V was cut by 6 bases and J by 4 bases, with 12 bases left in between. CDR1 is MGHRA, CDR2 YSYEKL, per germline.

The chain recombines TRBV21-1 with TRBJ1-5; the D call of TRBD1 is as the table states it, not checked on the DNA. TRBV21-1 represents a pseudogene. The CDR3 consists of 16 residues. The CDR3 sequence is CASRKGSGISNQPQHF. CDR3 DNA: TGTGCCAGCAGAAAAGGCTCAGGGATTAGCAATCAGCCCCAGCATTTT.

On this clonotype itself: The conserved final phenylalanine or tryptophan is absent from the CDR3, which likely points to a read error. The chain couples TRBV7-9 to TRBJ2-3, with TRBD1 matching 10 bases. CDR1 SEHNR and CDR2 FQNEAQ come from the germline V gene (reference sequence). This CDR3 has 14 amino acids. With 6 bases clipped from V and 5 bases from J, the junction kept 5 bases outside the gene matches. The CDR3 sequence is CASRAGTGEDTQYV. Written as DNA, the CDR3 is TGTGCCAGCAGGGCCGGGACAGGGGAAGATACGCAGTATGTT.

This chain uses TRBV10-3 with TRBJ1-2; 11 positions agree with TRBD1. Germline CDR1 ENHRY, CDR2 SYGVKD. CDR3 length equals 16 residues. Losses at the gene ends were 6 bases for V and 0 bases for J; bases not matched to a gene: 6. The CDR3 here is CAIRGGQGGTNYGYTF. CDR3 nucleotides: TGTGCCATCAGGGGGGGACAGGGGGGAACTAACTATGGCTACACCTTC.

This clonotype was seen a handful of times. The chain employs TRBV2 and TRBJ2-7, with D unclear. Germline CDR1 and CDR2: SNHLY and FYNNEI. The CDR3 is 11 amino acids. Between the trimmed V and J ends, which lost 7 bases and 2 bases, there was a span of 6 bases. CDR3 region: CASMYAYEQYF. Written as DNA, the CDR3 is TGTGCCAGCATGTATGCCTACGAGCAGTACTTC.

This chain connects TRBV5-8 to TRBJ1-1, with no clear D. V lost 9 bases to trimming and J lost 7 bases, with 19 bases between them. This CDR3 is built from 13 residues. The germline V gene has CDR1 SGHTS and CDR2 YDEGEE. For the CDR3, the DNA is TGTGCCACCTCCGAGGAGGCCGGGAGTGAAGCTTTCTTT. Residues: CATSEEAGSEAFF.